This T cell receptor beta chain was obtained from a study of blood T cell repertoires in COVID-19. Study summary: Donors in the United States, Italy and Spain gave samples during acute or convalescent COVID-19. PBMCs, B-cell-depleted T cells, or T cells provided the cDNA or gDNA that made up the material.

V lost 5 bases, J lost 5 bases, and 15 bases lay in between. Per the germline V gene, CDR1 is MNHEY and CDR2 is SVGEGT. The CDR3 runs to 14 residues. Per the authors' pipeline: The authors estimated nucleated cell counts from reference gene primer amplification. Only in-frame clones appear in the TCRdb table, and some are missing; sequencing was by immunoSEQ multiplex PCR. From that table come the V and J calls and clone size; the DNA was used to work out D and trimming. The profile shows 80,000 or so clones, more than 70% of them singletons. Material: peripheral blood. This TCR came from a man aged 45-65 years with acute or convalescent COVID-19. The rearrangement links TRBV6-2 or TRBV6-3 to TRBJ2-5, with D possibly matching TRBD2 (5 bases). The DNA of the CDR3 is TGTGCCAGCAGTCTCACGGCGGGTTCTGAGACCCAGTACTTC. It yields the protein CASSLTAGSETQYF.